This note documents a single T cell receptor (beta chain) sequence. This specimen belongs to a study of tumour-infiltrating T cells in Burkitt lymphoma. Study context: Survival, overall and progression-free, tracked with productive clonality.

The CDR3 consists of 18 residues. CDR1 and CDR2 from the germline V gene are SGHAT and FQNNGV. After removal of 0 bases from V and 4 bases from J, the junction contained 11 bases not matched to a gene. Assay: immunoSEQ multiplex PCR; the TCRdb copy retains only in-frame clones and omits some. The sample holds about 7,100 clones, over 65% seen once. The chain has TRBV11-2 and TRBJ2-3; 9 bases agree with TRBD2. The receptor was derived from a human donor with diffuse large B-cell lymphoma. The sequencing sample was made of tumor tissue. The CDR3 sequence is CASSLDRLAGIWADTQYF. DNA of the CDR3: TGTGCCAGCAGCTTAGATCGGCTAGCGGGGATTTGGGCAGATACGCAGTATTTT.